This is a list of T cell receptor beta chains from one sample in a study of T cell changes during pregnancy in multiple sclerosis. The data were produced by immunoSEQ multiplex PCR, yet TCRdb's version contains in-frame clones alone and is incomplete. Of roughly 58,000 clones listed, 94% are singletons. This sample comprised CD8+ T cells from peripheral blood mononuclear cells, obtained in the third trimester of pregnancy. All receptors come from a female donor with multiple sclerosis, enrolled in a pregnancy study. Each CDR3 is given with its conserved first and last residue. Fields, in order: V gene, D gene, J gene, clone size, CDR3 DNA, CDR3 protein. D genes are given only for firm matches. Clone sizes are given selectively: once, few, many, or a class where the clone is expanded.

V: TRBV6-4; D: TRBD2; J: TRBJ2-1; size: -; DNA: TGTGCCAGCAGTGCCATCCTAGCGGGAGGGGGTGAGCAGTTCTTC; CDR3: CASSAILAGGGEQFF
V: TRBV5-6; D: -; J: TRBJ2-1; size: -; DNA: TGTGCCAGCAGCTGGAAGCTCAGGGGATTGAGCTACAATGAGCAGTTCTTC; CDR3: CASSWKLRGLSYNEQFF
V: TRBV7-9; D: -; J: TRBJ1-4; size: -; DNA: TGTGCCAGCAGCCAGAGTGGGCAAACTAATGAAAAACTGTTTTTT; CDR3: CASSQSGQTNEKLFF
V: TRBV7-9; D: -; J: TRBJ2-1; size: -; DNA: TGTGCCAGCAGCTTAGCCTTGGGGCGGTTCAATGAGCAGTTCTTC; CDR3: CASSLALGRFNEQFF
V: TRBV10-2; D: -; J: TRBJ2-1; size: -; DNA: TGCGCCAGCAGCGAGTCCAGCTCCTACAATGAGCAGTTCTTC; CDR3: CASSESSSYNEQFF
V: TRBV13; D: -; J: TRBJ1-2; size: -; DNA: TGTGCCAGCAGCTTAGGCCTCGCGGACTATGGCTACACCTTC; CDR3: CASSLGLADYGYTF
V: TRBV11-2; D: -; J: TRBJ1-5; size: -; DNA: TGTGCCAGCAGCTTATTCAGGAATCAGCCCCAGCATTTT; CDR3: CASSLFRNQPQHF
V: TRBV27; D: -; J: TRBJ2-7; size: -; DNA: TGTGCCAGCAGTTTACTAGCGATCTCCTACGAGCAGTACTTC; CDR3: CASSLLAISYEQYF
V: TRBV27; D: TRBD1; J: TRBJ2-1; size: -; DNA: TGTGCCAGCAGTATACTGACAGGGGGCAATGAGCAGTTCTTC; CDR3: CASSILTGGNEQFF
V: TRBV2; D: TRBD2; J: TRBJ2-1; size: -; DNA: TGTGCCAGCAGTTCCCCCGGGCTAGCGGGATCTAGATATAGCGACAGTGAGCAGTTCTTC; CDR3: CASSSPGLAGSRYSDSEQFF
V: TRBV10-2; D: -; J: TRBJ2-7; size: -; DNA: TGCGCCAGCAGTGAGCCACAGGGGGGGGGTCACGAGCAGTACTTC; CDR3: CASSEPQGGGHEQYF
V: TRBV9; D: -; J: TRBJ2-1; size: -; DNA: TGTGCCAGCAGCGTAGCTATAGGGACACCGTACAATGAGCAGTTCTTC; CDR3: CASSVAIGTPYNEQFF
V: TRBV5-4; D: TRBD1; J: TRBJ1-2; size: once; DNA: TGTGCCAGCAGGCCGGGACAGCTTTATGGCTACACCTTC; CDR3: CASRPGQLYGYTF
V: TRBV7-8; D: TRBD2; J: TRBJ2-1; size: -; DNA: TGTGCCAGCAGCTTAGGTCAGGAGACTAGCGGGGGGGATGAGCAGTTCTTC; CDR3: CASSLGQETSGGDEQFF
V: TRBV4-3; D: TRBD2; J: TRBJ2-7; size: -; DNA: TGCGCCAGCAGCCCTGGAACGGGACTAGCGGGAAACGAGCAGTACTTC; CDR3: CASSPGTGLAGNEQYF
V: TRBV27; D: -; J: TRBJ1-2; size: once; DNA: TGTGCCAGCAGTTCCTACCGGGACAAAATTAACTATGGCTACACCTTC; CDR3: CASSSYRDKINYGYTF
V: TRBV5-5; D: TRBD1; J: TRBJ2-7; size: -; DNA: TGTGCCAGCAGCGCAGGACAGGGGAGCTCCTACGAGCAGTACTTC; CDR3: CASSAGQGSSYEQYF
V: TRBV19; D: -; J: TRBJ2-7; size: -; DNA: TGTGCCAGTAGTACCCCAGGGTCCGTGCACGAGCAGTACTTC; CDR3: CASSTPGSVHEQYF
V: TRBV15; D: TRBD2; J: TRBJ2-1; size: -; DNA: TGTGCCACCAGTCCCCGATTTCGATCTAGCGGGAGCTCCTACAATGAGCAGTTCTTC; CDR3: CATSPRFRSSGSSYNEQFF
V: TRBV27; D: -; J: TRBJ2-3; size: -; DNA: TGTGCCAGCAGTTTATCAGGGGAACGAGATACGCAGTATTTT; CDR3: CASSLSGERDTQYF
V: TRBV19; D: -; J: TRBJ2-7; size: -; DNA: TGTGCCAGTAGTAAAGAACTGGACTTGACCTACGAGCAGTACTTC; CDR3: CASSKELDLTYEQYF
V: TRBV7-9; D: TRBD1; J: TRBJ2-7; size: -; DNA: TGTGCCAGCAGCGCCCCTGCCTGGGGACAGGGCTCCTACGAGCAGTACTTC; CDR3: CASSAPAWGQGSYEQYF
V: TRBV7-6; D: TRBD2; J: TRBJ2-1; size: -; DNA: TGTGCCAGCAGCCCCCGGGACTACTTCTACAATGAGCAGTTCTTC; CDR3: CASSPRDYFYNEQFF
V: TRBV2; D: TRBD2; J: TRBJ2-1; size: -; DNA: TGTGCCAGCTTGACGACTAGCGGGAGGGCAGATAATGAGCAGTTCTTC; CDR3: CASLTTSGRADNEQFF
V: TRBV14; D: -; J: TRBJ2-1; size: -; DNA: TGTGCCAGCAGCCAACGACTTTACAATGAGCAGTTCTTC; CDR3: CASSQRLYNEQFF
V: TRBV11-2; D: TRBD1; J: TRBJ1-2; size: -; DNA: TGTGCCAGCAGCTCGGGACAGGTTTATGGCTACACCTTC; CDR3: CASSSGQVYGYTF
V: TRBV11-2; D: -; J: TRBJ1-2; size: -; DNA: TGTGCCAGCAGCCCCCGGACAGAGTATGGCTACACCTTC; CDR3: CASSPRTEYGYTF
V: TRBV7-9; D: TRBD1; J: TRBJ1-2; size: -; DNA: TGTGCCAGCAGCTTAGGGACAGGGGGCGGAGATGGCTACACCTTC; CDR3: CASSLGTGGGDGYTF